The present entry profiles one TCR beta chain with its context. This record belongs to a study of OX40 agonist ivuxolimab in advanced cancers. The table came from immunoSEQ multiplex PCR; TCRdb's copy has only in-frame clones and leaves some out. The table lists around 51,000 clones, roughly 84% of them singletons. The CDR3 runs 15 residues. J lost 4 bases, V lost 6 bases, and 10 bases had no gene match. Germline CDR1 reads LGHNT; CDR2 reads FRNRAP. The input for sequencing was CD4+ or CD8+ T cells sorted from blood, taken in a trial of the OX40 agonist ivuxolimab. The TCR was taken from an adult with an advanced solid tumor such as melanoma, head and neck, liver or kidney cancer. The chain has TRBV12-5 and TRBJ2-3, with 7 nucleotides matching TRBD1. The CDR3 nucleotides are TGTGCTAGTGGATACAGGGGTGCGTTAGCAGATACGCAGTATTTT. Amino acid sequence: CASGYRGALADTQYF. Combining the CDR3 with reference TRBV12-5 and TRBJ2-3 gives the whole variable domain DARVTQTPRHKVTEMGQEVTMRCQPILGHNTVFWYRQTMMQGLELLAYFRNRAPLDDSGMPKDRFSAEMPDATLATLKIQPSEPRDSAVYFCASGYRGALADTQYFGPGTRLTVL.